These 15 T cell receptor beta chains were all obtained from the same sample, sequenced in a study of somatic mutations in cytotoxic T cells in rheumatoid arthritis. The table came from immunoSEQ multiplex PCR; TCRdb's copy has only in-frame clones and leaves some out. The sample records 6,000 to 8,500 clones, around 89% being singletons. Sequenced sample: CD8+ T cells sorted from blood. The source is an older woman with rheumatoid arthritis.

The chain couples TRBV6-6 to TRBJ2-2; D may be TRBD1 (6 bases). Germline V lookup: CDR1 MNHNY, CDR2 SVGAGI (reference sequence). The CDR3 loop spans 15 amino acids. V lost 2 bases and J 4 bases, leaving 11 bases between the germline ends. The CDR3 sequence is CASSYGQKITGELFF. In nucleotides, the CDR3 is TGTGCCAGCAGTTACGGACAGAAGATCACCGGGGAGCTGTTTTTT.

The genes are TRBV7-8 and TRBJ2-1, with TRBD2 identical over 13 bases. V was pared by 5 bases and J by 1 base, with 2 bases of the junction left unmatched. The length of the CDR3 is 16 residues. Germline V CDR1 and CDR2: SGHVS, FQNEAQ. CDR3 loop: CASSRTSGSSYNEQFF. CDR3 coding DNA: TGTGCCAGCAGCCGGACTAGCGGGAGTTCCTACAATGAGCAGTTCTTC.

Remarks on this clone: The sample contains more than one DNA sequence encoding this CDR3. CDR3 sequence (DNA): TGCGCCAGCAGCCAAGGCACGGGGAGCACTGAAGCTTTCTTT. This sequence encodes CASSQGTGSTEAFF. V gene TRBV4-3 combines with J gene TRBJ1-1; D is uncertain. The CDR3 totals 14 residues. CDR1 is LGHNA and CDR2 is YSLEER in the germline V gene. Trimming removed 1 base from V and 4 bases from J, with 10 bases in between.

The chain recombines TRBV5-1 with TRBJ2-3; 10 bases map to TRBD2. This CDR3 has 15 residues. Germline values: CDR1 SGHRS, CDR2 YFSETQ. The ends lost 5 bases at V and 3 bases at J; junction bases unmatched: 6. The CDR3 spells CASRTSGDETDTQYF. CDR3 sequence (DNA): TGCGCCAGCAGAACTAGCGGGGATGAAACAGATACGCAGTATTTT.

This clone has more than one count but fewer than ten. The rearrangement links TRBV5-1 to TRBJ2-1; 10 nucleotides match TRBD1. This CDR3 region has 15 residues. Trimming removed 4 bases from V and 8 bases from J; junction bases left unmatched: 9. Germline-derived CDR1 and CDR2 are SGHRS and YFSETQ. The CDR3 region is CASSTGQGGLDEQFF. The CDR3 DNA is TGCGCCAGCAGCACAGGACAGGGGGGTCTGGATGAGCAGTTCTTC. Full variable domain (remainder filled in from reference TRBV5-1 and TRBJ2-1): KAGVTQTPRYLIKTRGQQVTLSCSPISGHRSVSWYQQTPGQGLQFLFEYFSETQRNKGNFPGRFSGRQFSNSRSEMNVSTLELGDSALYLCASSTGQGGLDEQFFGPGTRLTVL.

CDR3 in amino acids: CASSLDWDRADGYTF. DNA of the CDR3: TGTGCCAGCAGCTTAGACTGGGACAGGGCGGACGGCTACACCTTC. The chain combines TRBV11-3 with TRBJ1-2, with 9 bases identical to TRBD1. With 0 bases clipped from V and 8 bases from J, the junction kept 7 bases outside the gene matches. Germline CDR1 reads SGHNT; CDR2 reads YENEEA. This CDR3 spans 15 amino acids.

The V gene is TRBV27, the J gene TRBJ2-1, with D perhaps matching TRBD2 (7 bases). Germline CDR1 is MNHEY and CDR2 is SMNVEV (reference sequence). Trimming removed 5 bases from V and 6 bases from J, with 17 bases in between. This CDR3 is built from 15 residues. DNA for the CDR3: TGTGCCAGCAGTCCCCAATGGGGGGGCTCCAATGAGCAGTTCTTC. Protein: CASSPQWGGSNEQFF.

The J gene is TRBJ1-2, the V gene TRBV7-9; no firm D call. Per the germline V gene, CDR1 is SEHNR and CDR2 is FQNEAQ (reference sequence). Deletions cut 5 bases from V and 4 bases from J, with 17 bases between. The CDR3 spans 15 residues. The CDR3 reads CASSPSAYPTYGYTF. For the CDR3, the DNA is TGTGCCAGCAGCCCAAGTGCGTATCCAACCTATGGCTACACCTTC.

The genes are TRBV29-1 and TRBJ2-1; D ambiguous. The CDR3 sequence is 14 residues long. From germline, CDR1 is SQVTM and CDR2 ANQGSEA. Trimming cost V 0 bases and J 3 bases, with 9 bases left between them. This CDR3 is CSVEEVTGYNEQFF. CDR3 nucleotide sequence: TGCAGCGTTGAAGAGGTGACGGGCTACAATGAGCAGTTCTTC.

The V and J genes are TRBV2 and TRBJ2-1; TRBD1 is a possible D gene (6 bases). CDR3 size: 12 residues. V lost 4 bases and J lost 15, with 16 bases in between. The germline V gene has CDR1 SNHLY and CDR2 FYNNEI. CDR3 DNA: TGTGCCAGCAGTGTAGCCTGGGACAACCTGTTCTTC. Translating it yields CASSVAWDNLFF.

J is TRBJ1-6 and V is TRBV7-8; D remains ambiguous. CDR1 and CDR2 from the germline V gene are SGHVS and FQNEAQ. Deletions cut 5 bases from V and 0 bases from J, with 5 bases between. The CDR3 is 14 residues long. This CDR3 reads CASSPSSYNSPLHF. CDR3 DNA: TGTGCCAGCAGCCCGAGCTCCTATAATTCACCCCTCCACTTT.

DNA of the CDR3: TGCGCCAGCAGCCAATACGCCTCCAGCTCTGGAAACACCATATATTTT. Protein: CASSQYASSSGNTIYF. The V gene is TRBV4-3, the J gene TRBJ1-3; D is unclear. The CDR3 is made up of 16 amino acids. Between the trimmed V and J ends, which lost 2 bases and 0 bases, there was a span of 11 bases. Germline V gene sequence: CDR1 LGHNA, CDR2 YSLEER.

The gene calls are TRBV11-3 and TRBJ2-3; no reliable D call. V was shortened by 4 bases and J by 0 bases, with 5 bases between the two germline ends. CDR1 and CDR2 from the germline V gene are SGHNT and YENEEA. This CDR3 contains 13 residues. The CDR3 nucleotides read TGTGCCAGCAGCTCCACTAGCACAGATACGCAGTATTTT. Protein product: CASSSTSTDTQYF.

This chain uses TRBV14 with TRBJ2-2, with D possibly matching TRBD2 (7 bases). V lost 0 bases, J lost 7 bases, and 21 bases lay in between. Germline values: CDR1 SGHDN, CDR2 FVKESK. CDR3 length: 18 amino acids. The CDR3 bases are TGTGCCAGCAGCCAAGATGGGTGGCATCGGGGGGCGAGCGGGGAGCTGTTTTTT. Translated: CASSQDGWHRGASGELFF.

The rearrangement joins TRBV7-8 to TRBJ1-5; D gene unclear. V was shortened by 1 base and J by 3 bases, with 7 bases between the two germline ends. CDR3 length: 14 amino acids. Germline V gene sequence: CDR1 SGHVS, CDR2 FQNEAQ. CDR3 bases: TGTGCCAGCAGCTTAGTTCAGTCCAATCAGCCCCAGCATTTT. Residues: CASSLVQSNQPQHF.